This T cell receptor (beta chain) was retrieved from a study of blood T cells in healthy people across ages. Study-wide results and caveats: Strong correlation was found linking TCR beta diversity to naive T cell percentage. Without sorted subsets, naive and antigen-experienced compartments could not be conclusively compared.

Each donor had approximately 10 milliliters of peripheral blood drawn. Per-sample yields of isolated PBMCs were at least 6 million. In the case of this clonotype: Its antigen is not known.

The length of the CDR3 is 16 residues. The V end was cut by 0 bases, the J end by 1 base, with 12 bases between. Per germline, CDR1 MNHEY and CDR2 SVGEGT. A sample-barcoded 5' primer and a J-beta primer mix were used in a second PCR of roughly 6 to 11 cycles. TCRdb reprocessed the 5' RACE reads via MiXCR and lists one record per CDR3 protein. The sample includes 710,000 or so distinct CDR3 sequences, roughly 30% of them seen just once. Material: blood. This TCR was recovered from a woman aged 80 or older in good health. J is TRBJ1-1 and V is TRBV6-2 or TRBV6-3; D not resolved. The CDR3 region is CASSYSTGSQNTEAFF. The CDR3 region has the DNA TGTGCCAGCAGTTACTCGACGGGCAGTCAGAACACTGAAGCTTTCTTT.